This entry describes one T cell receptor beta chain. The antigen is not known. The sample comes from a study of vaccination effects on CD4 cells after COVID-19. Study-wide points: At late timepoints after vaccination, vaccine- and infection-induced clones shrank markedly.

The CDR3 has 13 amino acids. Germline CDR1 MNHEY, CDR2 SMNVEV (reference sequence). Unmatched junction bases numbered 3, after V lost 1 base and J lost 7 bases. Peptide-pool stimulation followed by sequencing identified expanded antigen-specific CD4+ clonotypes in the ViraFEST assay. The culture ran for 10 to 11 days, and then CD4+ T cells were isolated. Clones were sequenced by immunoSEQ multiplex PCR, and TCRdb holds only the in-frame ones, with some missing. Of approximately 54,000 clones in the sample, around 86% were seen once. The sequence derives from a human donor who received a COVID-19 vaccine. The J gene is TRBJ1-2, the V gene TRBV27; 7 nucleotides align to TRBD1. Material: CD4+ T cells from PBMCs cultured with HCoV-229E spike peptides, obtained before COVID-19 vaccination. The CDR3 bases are TGTGCCAGCAGTTTATACCGGACAGGTGGCTACACCTTC. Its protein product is CASSLYRTGGYTF.